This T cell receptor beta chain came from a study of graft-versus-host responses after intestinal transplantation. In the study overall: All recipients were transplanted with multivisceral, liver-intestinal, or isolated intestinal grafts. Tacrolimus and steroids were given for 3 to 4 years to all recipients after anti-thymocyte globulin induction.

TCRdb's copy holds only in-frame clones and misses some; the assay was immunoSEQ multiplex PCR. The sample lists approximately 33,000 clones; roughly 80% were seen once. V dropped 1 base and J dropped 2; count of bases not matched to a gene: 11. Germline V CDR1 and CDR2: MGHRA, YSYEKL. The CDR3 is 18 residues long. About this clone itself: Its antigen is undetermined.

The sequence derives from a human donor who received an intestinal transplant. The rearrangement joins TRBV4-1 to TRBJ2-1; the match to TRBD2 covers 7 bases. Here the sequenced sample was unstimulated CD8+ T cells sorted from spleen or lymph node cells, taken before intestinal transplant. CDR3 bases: TGCGCCAGCAGCCAAGGTGGTTGGGCGAGCGGGGCCTACAATGAGCAGTTCTTC. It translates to CASSQGGWASGAYNEQFF.